The rows below give T cell receptor beta chains drawn from one sample of a study of CD8+CD57+ T cells in acquired aplastic anemia. TCRdb fed the reads into MiXCR, producing one record per CDR3 protein. The sample yields some 410,000 distinct CDR3 sequences, around 72% seen once. Specimen: sorted CD4+, CD8+, or CD8+CD57+ T cells (not recorded which) from PBMCs. The receptors were gathered from a human donor in good health, serving as a control. Each CDR3 is given with its conserved first and last residue. The D gene is left open where the match is weak. Clone size is shown for a subset of rows, as once, few, many or a class of expanded clone.

cdr3_length d_call clone_size j_call v_call cdr3_nt cdr3_aa
15 NA NA TRBJ1-5 TRBV7-2 TGTGCCAGCAGCGTATCGGAGGGCAGTGGCCAGCCCCAGCATTTT CASSVSEGSGQPQHF
17 TRBD2 many TRBJ2-3 TRBV7-2 TGTGCCAGCAGCCCGGGACTAGCGGGGGGGTTAGGAGATACGCAGTATTTT CASSPGLAGGLGDTQYF
12 NA NA TRBJ1-2 TRBV30 TGTGCCTGGAGCAGGCAATCCGTGGGCTACACCTTC CAWSRQSVGYTF
15 NA many TRBJ1-2 TRBV20-1 TGCAGTGCTAGAGCTAATGCGGGGGTCGGCTATGGCTACACCTTC CSARANAGVGYGYTF
14 NA NA TRBJ1-4 TRBV7-9 TGTGCCAGCAGCCCTATGTCCGATAATGAAAACCTGTTTTTT CASSPMSDNENLFF
10 NA NA TRBJ2-1 TRBV7-2 TGTGCCAGCCGCGTCAATGGGGGGCGCTTC CASRVNGGRF
16 TRBD1 many TRBJ1-1 TRBV5-1 TGCGCCAGCAGCGTGGGGACAGGGGGGTACGGCACTGAAGCTTTCTTT CASSVGTGGYGTEAFF
14 TRBD1 NA TRBJ1-5 TRBV7-2 TGTGCCAGCAGCATGACAGGGGGCAATCAGCCCCAGCATTTT CASSMTGGNQPQHF
14 NA NA TRBJ1-6 TRBV7-8 TGTGCCAGCAGCCTAGGGAGGAGAACACCGGGGAGCCACTTT CASSLGRRTPGSHF
12 NA NA TRBJ2-7 TRBV7-3 TGTGCCACCAGCAACCGCGCCTACGCGGAGTACTTC CATSNRAYAEYF
15 NA NA TRBJ2-5 TRBV7-9 TGTGCTAGCAGCAGCGGCGGGGGCAAGGAACGAACCCAGTACTTC CASSSGGGKERTQYF
11 NA once TRBJ2-3 TRBV20-1 TGCAGTGCTAGAGAAGGTACCCTGCCCTATTTT CSAREGTLPYF
15 TRBD1 many TRBJ1-2 TRBV5-8 TGTGCCAGCAGCTTGGCCAGGGGGTCGAACTATGGCTACACCTTC CASSLARGSNYGYTF
15 TRBD2 NA TRBJ2-1 TRBV20-1 TGCAGTGCTAGAGGTCAGGGTAGCGGGGACAATGAGCAGTTCTTC CSARGQGSGDNEQFF
15 NA NA TRBJ1-5 TRBV2 TGTGCCAGCAGTGCATCGATGCTGATGAATCAGCCCCAGCATTTT CASSASMLMNQPQHF
16 TRBD1 NA TRBJ1-6 TRBV7-6 TGTGCCAGCAGCACCAATACAGGGGGTGCCAGCTACGAGCTCCACTTT CASSTNTGGASYELHF
15 TRBD1 NA TRBJ1-5 TRBV5-6 TGTGCCAGCAGCTTCTTCACAGGGGGCAATCAGCCCCAGCATTTT CASSFFTGGNQPQHF
15 TRBD1 NA TRBJ2-2 TRBV7-2 TGTGCCAGCAGCTTGCGGACAGGGTACAACTATGAGTACTTTTTT CASSLRTGYNYEYFF
23 NA NA TRBJ2-3 TRBV2 NA CASSEDGNYGYTFGSGSRDTQYF
12 NA NA TRBJ1-1 TRBV7-2 TGTGCCAGCAGTATCACGGGGCTTGAAGCTTTCTTT CASSITGLEAFF
13 NA NA TRBJ2-3 TRBV20-1 TGCAGCGTTACCCGGGCGGACCTTAATGCGCAGTATTTT CSVTRADLNAQYF
14 NA NA TRBJ1-2 TRBV15 TGTGCCACCAGACCGGGACGGCAGCATTATGGCTACACCTTC CATRPGRQHYGYTF
16 TRBD1 few TRBJ2-5 TRBV5-8 TGTGCCAGCAGCCAAGCCGGGACAGGGGGTCAAGAGACCCAGTACTTC CASSQAGTGGQETQYF
19 TRBD2 many TRBJ2-1 TRBV19 TGTGCCAGTAGTACCCTCGGACTAGCGGGGGGGAGCTCCTACAATGAGCAGTTCTTC CASSTLGLAGGSSYNEQFF
15 NA many TRBJ1-1 TRBV7-2 TGTGCCAGCAGCATCGGGCCTGGGGAGAACACTGAAGCTTTCTTT CASSIGPGENTEAFF
14 TRBD1 few TRBJ2-7 TRBV29-1 TGCAGCAGTGCCACCGGGACAGGGGCTGGCGAGCAGTACTTC CSSATGTGAGEQYF
13 NA many TRBJ1-1 TRBV5-1 TGTGCCAGCAGCTTAGAGGTTAACACTGAAGCTTTCTTT CASSLEVNTEAFF
13 NA many TRBJ2-5 TRBV12-5 TGTGCTAGTGGTTTGCTCAGGGGAGAGACCCAGTACTTC CASGLLRGETQYF
15 NA NA TRBJ1-6 TRBV5-1 TGCGCCAGCAGCTTGGAGGCAGCACCCGACTCACCCCTCCACTTT CASSLEAAPDSPLHF
15 NA NA TRBJ1-1 TRBV29-1 TGCAGCGTTGAGCTTGGTCGGGGTTGGTGGATTGAAGCTTTCTTT CSVELGRGWWIEAFF
15 NA NA TRBJ2-3 TRBV7-4 TGTGCCAGCAGCCACTCCGGCGGGGCCGCCACGAGCAGTTATTTT CASSHSGGAATSSYF
15 NA many TRBJ1-4 TRBV5-1 TGCGCCAGCAGCGTCGACGCCGCAACTAATGAAAAACTGTTTTTT CASSVDAATNEKLFF
13 TRBD1 many TRBJ2-7 TRBV6-2/TRBV6-3 TGTGCCAGCGCCGGGGGACAGGGGCTCGAGCAGTACTTC CASAGGQGLEQYF
13 NA NA TRBJ2-5 TRBV11-2 TGTGCCAGCAGCCAGGCGGTCAGGGAGACCCAGTACTTC CASSQAVRETQYF
17 NA NA TRBJ2-6 TRBV4-2 TGTGCCAGCAGCCAAGACAGCGGCAGCTCTGGGGCCAACGTCCCGACTTTC CASSQDSGSSGANVPTF
19 TRBD2 many TRBJ2-2 TRBV5-1 TGCGCCAGCAGCCCCTTCCCCGGACTAGCGGGGGGTGATACCGGGGAGCTGTTTTTT CASSPFPGLAGGDTGELFF
15 TRBD2 few TRBJ2-1 TRBV4-2 TGTGCCAGCTCACCATTGGGGGGGTTAATTAATGAGCAGTTCTTC CASSPLGGLINEQFF
15 NA NA TRBJ2-7 TRBV7-2 TGTGCCAGCAGCTTCCAGCACCAAGGGAACTACGAGCAGTACTTC CASSFQHQGNYEQYF
17 NA NA TRBJ1-3 TRBV12-3/TRBV12-4 TGTGCCAGCAGCATTAATCAAAGGTTCATCTCTGGAAACACCATATATTTT CASSINQRFISGNTIYF
13 NA NA TRBJ1-1 TRBV5-1 TGCGCCAGCAGCTTAGGCAAGACCACCGAAGCTTTCTTT CASSLGKTTEAFF
12 NA NA TRBJ2-7 TRBV7-9 TGTGCCAGCAGCCCCAACCGTTACGAGCAGTACTTC CASSPNRYEQYF
15 NA NA TRBJ2-7 TRBV2 TGTGCCAGCAGTGGCAGCTGGGGCCCTACCTACACGCAGTACTTT CASSGSWGPTYTQYF
14 TRBD1 many TRBJ1-5 TRBV7-2 TGTGCCAGCAGCTCCCAGACAGGGGGTCAGCCCCAGCATTTT CASSSQTGGQPQHF
14 TRBD1 NA TRBJ1-1 TRBV10-2 TGCGCCATTAACACCCGGGACAGGAACACTGAAGCTTTCTTT CAINTRDRNTEAFF
15 NA NA TRBJ2-1 TRBV5-1 TGCGCCAGCAGCTTGCGAACAACCGGGACCAATGAGCAGTTCTTC CASSLRTTGTNEQFF
14 NA NA TRBJ1-5 TRBV29-1 TGCAGCGTTGTTCCGGAGGGAGGCAATAAGCACCAGCACTTT CSVVPEGGNKHQHF
13 NA NA TRBJ1-2 TRBV2 TGTGCCAGCAGCTCAACGCTAGTTTATGGCTACACCTTC CASSSTLVYGYTF
14 NA many TRBJ1-6 TRBV3-1 TGTGCCAGCACTACGGGGGGGAATCTGGCACCCCTCCACTTT CASTTGGNLAPLHF
14 NA NA TRBJ2-7 TRBV7-2 TGTGCCAGCAGCTTAGTGGGGCTGATCTACGAGCAGTACTTC CASSLVGLIYEQYF
15 NA NA TRBJ2-7 TRBV5-1 TGTGCCAGCAGCTTGGCCGGGAAAGGGACGTTCGAGCAGTACTTC CASSLAGKGTFEQYF
15 TRBD1 many TRBJ1-4 TRBV25-1 TGTGCCAGCAGTGATTATGGGCAGGGGGCTGAAAAACTGTTTTTT CASSDYGQGAEKLFF
15 TRBD1 NA TRBJ1-2 TRBV7-8 TGTGCCAGCAGCTTCCAAGGACAGGGGGCGGATGGCTACACCTTC CASSFQGQGADGYTF
15 NA NA TRBJ2-2 TRBV7-3 TGCGCCAGCAGCTTGGAGTTACAAAACAACGCTGAGTTGTTTTTT CASSLELQNNAELFF
13 NA NA TRBJ1-2 TRBV12-3/TRBV12-4 TGTGCCAGCAGGACAGGACCTAACTATGGCTACACCTTC CASRTGPNYGYTF
15 NA few TRBJ1-5 TRBV19 TGTGCCAGTAGACGGATGGGGGGTAGCAATCAGCCCCAGCATTTT CASRRMGGSNQPQHF
13 NA NA TRBJ2-2 TRBV29-1 TGCAGCGTCGGACGCAGGGACACCGGGGAGCTGTTTTTT CSVGRRDTGELFF
14 NA NA TRBJ2-7 TRBV7-2 TGTGCCACCAGCACTGACGTGGAGGGCTACGCGCAGTACTTC CATSTDVEGYAQYF
15 NA NA TRBJ2-7 TRBV24-1 TGTGCCAGCAGTTCCGAAGCGGGACACCCTTACGAGCAGTACTTC CASSSEAGHPYEQYF